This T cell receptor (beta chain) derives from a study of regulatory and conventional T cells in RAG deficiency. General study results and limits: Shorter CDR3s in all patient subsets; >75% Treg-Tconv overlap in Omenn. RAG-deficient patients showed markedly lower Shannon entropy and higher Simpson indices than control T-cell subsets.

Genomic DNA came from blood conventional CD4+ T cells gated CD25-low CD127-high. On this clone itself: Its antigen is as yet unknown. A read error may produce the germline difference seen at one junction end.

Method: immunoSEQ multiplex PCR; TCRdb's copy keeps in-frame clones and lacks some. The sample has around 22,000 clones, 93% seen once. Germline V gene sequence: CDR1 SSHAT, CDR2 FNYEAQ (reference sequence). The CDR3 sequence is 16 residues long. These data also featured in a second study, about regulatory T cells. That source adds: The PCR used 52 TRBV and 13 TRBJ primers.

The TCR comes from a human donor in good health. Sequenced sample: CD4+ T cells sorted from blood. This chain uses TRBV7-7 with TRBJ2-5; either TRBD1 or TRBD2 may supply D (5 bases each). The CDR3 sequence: CASSQGRKVTQETQYF. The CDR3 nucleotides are TGTGCTAGCAGCCAGGGACGCAAAGTTACCCAAGAGACCCAGTACTTC.